These 8 T cell receptor beta chains were sequenced from one sample in a study of control samples from healthy donors and cancer patients. Clones were sequenced by immunoSEQ multiplex PCR, and TCRdb holds only the in-frame ones, with some missing. Of under 100,000 clones listed, 85% to 90% were seen once; the top ten hold about 10%. The sample consisted of PBMCs. The receptors were gathered from a woman aged 50 to 60 with colorectal cancer.

The chain carries TRBV19 and TRBJ1-5, with D possibly TRBD1 on 5 matching bases. V lost 4 bases and J 9 bases, leaving 16 bases between the germline ends. The CDR3 loop spans 14 amino acids. CDR1 and CDR2 (germline): LNHDA, SQIVND (reference sequence). The CDR3 region has the DNA TGTGCCAGTAGTAGGGACGGGCTAAGTAGGCCCCAGCATTTT. Protein product: CASSRDGLSRPQHF.

The CDR3 DNA is TGTGCCAGCACTAACAGCGACACTGAAGCTTTCTTT. It is translated as CASTNSDTEAFF. The V call is TRBV6-5, the J call TRBJ1-1, with D hard to call. The CDR3 runs 12 residues. CDR1 and CDR2 (germline): MNHEY, SVGAGI. V was shortened by 7 bases and J by 3 bases, with 9 bases between the two germline ends.

CDR3 in amino acids: CASSYRSTGKSSPLHF. CDR3 sequence (DNA): TGTGCCAGCAGTTACAGATCGACAGGGAAGAGTTCACCCCTCCACTTT. The chain joins TRBV6-5 to TRBJ1-6; 7 nucleotides agree with TRBD1. Per germline, CDR1 MNHEY and CDR2 SVGAGI. The ends lost 2 bases at V and 9 bases at J; junction bases unmatched: 10. CDR3 size: 16 residues.

This sequence joins TRBV6-1 and TRBJ2-3; 7 bases map to TRBD1. There are 14 residues in the CDR3. V dropped 2 bases and J dropped 3; count of bases not matched to a gene: 2. The germline CDR1 and CDR2 sequences are MNHNS and SASEGT. The CDR3 nucleotides read TGTGCCAGCAGTGAAAACAGGGGAACAGATACGCAGTATTTT. Amino acid sequence: CASSENRGTDTQYF.

This clone was recorded many times. The V call is TRBV14, the J call TRBJ1-5; 10 nucleotides agree with TRBD1. CDR1 is SGHDN and CDR2 is FVKESK in the germline V gene. The length of the CDR3 is 18 residues. The V segment lost 4 bases and the J segment 5 bases; nucleotides outside the gene matches: 14. DNA for the CDR3: TGTGCCAGCAGCCGAGGGGACAGGGGAATCCTATATGATCAGCCCCAGCATTTT. It yields the protein CASSRGDRGILYDQPQHF.

This clone was recorded once. The chain recombines TRBV6-6 with TRBJ1-2, with 9 bases aligning to TRBD1. Germline CDR1 reads MNHNY; CDR2 reads SVGAGI (reference sequence). Trimming removed 4 bases from V and 5 bases from J; junction bases left unmatched: 5. The CDR3 extends over 14 amino acids. CDR3 bases: TGTGCCAGCAGTTCCGGGACAGGGTGGTATGGCTACACCTTC. Its translation: CASSSGTGWYGYTF.

The genes are TRBV12-3 or TRBV12-4 and TRBJ1-5; D unclear. The V end lost 8 bases, the J end lost 0 bases, and 8 bases lay between the germline ends. CDR3 length: 13 amino acids. This chain's CDR3 is CASGGRSNQPQHF. The CDR3 coding sequence is TGTGCCAGCGGCGGCCGTAGCAATCAGCCCCAGCATTTT.

The rearrangement links TRBV6-5 to TRBJ2-7, with TRBD1 matching over 9 bases. The J segment lost 4 bases and the V segment lost 10 bases, leaving 8 bases of the junction unmatched. CDR1 is MNHEY and CDR2 is SVGAGI in the germline V gene. The CDR3 spans 13 residues. CDR3 region: CATGQGIVYEQYV. The CDR3 nucleotides are TGTGCCACCGGACAGGGGATAGTTTACGAGCAGTACGTC.